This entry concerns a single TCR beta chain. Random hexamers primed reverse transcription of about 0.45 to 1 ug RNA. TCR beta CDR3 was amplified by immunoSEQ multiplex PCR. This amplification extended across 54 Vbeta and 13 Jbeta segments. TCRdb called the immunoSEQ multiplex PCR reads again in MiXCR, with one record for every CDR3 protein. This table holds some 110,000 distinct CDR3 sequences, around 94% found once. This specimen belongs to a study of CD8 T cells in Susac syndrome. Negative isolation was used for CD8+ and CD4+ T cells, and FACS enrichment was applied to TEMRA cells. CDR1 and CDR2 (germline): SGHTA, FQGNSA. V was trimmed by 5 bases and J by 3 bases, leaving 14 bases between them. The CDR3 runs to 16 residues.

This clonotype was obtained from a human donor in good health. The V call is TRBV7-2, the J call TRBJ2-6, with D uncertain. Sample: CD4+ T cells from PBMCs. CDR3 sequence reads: CASSRLAVLGANVLTF. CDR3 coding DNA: TGTGCCAGCAGCCGTCTGGCGGTGCTTGGGGCCAACGTCCTGACTTTC. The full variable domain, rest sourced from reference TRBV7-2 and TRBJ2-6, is GAGVSQSPSNKVTEKGKDVELRCDPISGHTALYWYRQSLGQGLEFLIYFQGNSAPDKSGLPSDRFSAERTGGSVSTLTIQRTQQEDSAVYLCASSRLAVLGANVLTFGAGSRLTVL.